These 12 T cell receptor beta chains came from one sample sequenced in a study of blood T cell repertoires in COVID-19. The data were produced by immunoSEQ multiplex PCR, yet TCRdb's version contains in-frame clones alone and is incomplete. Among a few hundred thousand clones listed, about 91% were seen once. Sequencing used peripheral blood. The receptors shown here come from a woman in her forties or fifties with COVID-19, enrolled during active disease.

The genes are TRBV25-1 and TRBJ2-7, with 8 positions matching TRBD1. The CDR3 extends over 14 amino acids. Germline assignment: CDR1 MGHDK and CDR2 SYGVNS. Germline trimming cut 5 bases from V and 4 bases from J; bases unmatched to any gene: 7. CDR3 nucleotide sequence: TGTGCCAGCAGTTGGACAGGGCAGGGGTACGAGCAGTACTTC. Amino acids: CASSWTGQGYEQYF.

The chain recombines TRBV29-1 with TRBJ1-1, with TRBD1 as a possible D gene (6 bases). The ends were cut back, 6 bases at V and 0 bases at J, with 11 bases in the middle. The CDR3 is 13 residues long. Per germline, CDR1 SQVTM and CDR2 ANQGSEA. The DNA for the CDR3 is TGCAGCGTGGTCGGACAGATGAACACTGAAGCTTTCTTT. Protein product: CSVVGQMNTEAFF. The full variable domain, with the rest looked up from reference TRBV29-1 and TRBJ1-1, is SAVISQKPSRDICQRGTSLTIQCQVDSQVTMMFWYRQQPGQSLTLIATANQGSEATYESGFVIDKFPISRPNLTFSTLTVSNMSPEDSSIYLCSVVGQMNTEAFFGQGTRLTVV.

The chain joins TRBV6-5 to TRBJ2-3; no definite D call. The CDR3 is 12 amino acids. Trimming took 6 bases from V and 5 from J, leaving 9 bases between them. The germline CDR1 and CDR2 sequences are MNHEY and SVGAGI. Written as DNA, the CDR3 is TGTGCCAGCAGCCCCACCGGAGATACGCAGTATTTT. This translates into CASSPTGDTQYF.

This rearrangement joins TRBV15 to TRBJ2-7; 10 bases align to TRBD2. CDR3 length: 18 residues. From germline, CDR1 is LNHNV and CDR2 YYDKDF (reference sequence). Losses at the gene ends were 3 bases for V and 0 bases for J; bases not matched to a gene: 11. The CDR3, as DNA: TGTGCCACCAGCAGGGAACTAGCGGGGCCTTCCATCTCCTACGAGCAGTACTTC. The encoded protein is CATSRELAGPSISYEQYF.

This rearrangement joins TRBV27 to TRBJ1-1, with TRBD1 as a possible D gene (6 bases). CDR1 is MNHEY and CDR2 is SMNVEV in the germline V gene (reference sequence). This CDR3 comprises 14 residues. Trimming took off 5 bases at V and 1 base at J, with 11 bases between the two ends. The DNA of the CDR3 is TGTGCCAGCAGTACATTAGGGGGGAACACTGAAGCTTTCTTT. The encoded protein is CASSTLGGNTEAFF.

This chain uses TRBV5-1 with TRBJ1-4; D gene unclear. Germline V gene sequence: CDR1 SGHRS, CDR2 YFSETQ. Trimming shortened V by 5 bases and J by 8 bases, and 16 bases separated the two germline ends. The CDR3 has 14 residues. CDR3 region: CASSGGDSHEKLFF. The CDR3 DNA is TGCGCCAGCAGTGGAGGCGACTCTCACGAAAAACTGTTTTTT.

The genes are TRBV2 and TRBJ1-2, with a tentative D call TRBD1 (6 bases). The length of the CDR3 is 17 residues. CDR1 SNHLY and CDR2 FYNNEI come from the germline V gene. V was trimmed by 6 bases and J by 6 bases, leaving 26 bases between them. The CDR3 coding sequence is TGTGCCAGCAGCGCACAACCCAAGGGGGGGGGTAAAAATGGCTACACCTTC. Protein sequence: CASSAQPKGGGKNGYTF.

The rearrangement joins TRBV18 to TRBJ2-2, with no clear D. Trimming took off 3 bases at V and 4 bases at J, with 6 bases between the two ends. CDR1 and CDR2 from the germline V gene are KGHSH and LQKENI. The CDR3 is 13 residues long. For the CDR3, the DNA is TGTGCCAGCTCACCCCCGAGCACCGGGGAGCTGTTTTTT. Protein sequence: CASSPPSTGELFF.

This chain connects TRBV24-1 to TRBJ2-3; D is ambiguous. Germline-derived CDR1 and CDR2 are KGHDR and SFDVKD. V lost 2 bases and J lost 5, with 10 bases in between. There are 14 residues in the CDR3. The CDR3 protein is CATSDSTAQDTQYF. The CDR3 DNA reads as TGTGCCACCAGTGATTCAACAGCACAAGATACGCAGTATTTT.

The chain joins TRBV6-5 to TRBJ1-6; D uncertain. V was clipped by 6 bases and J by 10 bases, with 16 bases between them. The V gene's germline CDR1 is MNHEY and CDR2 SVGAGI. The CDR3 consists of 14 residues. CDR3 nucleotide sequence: TGTGCCAGCAGACCTGCGACAAGTGGATCACCCCTCCACTTT. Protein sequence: CASRPATSGSPLHF.

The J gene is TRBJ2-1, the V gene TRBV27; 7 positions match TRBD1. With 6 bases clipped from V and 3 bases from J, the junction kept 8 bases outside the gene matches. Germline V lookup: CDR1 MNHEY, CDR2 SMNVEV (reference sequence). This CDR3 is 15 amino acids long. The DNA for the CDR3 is TGTGCCAGCAGCGCGACAGGGCAGGGCTACAATGAGCAGTTCTTC. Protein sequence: CASSATGQGYNEQFF.

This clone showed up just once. The CDR3 nucleotides read TGCAGTGCTTCCACGGGGGAGCAGCAGTACTTC. This codes for CSASTGEQQYF. V gene TRBV20-1 combines with J gene TRBJ2-7; tentatively, D is TRBD2 (6 bases). Trimming took 5 bases from V and 8 from J, leaving 13 bases between them. The CDR3 sequence is 11 residues long. Germline V gene sequence: CDR1 DFQATT, CDR2 SNEGSKA (reference sequence).